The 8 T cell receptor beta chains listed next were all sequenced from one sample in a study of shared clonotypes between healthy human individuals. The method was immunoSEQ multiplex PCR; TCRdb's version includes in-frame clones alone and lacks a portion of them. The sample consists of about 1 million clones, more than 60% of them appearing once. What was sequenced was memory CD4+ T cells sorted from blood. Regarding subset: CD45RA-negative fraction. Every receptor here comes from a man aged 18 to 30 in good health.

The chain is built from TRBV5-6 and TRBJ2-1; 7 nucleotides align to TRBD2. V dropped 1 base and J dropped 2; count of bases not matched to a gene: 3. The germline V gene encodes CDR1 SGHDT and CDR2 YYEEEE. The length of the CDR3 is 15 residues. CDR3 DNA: TGTGCCAGCAGCTTGACACTAGCGCCCTACAATGAGCAGTTCTTC. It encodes CASSLTLAPYNEQFF. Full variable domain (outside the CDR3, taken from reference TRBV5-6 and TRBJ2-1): DAGVTQSPTHLIKTRGQQVTLRCSPKSGHDTVSWYQQALGQGPQFIFQYYEEEERQRGNFPDRFSGHQFPNYSSELNVNALLLGDSALYLCASSLTLAPYNEQFFGPGTRLTVL.

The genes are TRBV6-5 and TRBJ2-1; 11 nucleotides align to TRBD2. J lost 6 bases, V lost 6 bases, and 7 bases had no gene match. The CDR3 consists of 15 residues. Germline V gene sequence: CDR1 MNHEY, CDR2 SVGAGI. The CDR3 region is CASRRSGGASNEQFF. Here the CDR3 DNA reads TGTGCCAGCAGGCGTAGCGGGGGGGCATCCAATGAGCAGTTCTTC.

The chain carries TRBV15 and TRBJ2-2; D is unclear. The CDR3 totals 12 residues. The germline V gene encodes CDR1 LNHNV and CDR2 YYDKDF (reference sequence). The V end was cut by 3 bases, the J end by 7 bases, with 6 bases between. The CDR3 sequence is CATSRRGGELFF. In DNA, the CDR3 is TGTGCCACCAGCAGGAGAGGCGGGGAGCTGTTTTTT.

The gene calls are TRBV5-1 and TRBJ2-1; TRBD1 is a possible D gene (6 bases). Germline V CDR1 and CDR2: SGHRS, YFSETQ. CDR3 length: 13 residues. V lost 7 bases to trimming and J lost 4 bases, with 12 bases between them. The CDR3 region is CASGQGSYNEQFF. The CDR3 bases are TGCGCCAGCGGGCAGGGGTCTTACAATGAGCAGTTCTTC.

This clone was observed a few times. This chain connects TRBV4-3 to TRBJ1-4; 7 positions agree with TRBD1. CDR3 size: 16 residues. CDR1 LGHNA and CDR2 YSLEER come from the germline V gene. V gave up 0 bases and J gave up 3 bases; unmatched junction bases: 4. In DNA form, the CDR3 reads TGCGCCAGCAGCCAAGATTGGGGGACAGCTAATGAAAAACTGTTTTTT. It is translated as CASSQDWGTANEKLFF.

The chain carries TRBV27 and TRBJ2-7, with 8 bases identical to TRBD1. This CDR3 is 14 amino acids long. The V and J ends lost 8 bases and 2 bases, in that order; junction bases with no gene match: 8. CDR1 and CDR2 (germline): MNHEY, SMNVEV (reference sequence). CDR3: CASQRTGQTYEQYF. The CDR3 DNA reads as TGTGCCAGCCAAAGGACAGGGCAAACCTACGAGCAGTACTTC.

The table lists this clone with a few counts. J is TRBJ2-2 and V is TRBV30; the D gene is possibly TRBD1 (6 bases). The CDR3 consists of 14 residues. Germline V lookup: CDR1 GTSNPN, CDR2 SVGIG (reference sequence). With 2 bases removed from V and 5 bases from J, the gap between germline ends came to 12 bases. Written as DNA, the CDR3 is TGTGCCTGGAGTAAACAGGGTCGAACCGGGGAGCTGTTTTTT. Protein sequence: CAWSKQGRTGELFF. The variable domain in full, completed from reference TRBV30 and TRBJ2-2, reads SQTIHQWPATLVQPVGSPLSLECTVEGTSNPNLYWYRQAAGRGLQLLFYSVGIGQISSEVPQNLSASRPQDRQFILSSKKLLLSDSGFYLCAWSKQGRTGELFFGEGSRLTVL.

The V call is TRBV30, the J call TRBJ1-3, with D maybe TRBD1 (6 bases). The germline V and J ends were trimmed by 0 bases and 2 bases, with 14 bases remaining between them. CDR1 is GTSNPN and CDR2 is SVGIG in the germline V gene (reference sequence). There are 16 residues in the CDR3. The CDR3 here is CAWSVARGRAGNTIYF. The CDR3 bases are TGTGCCTGGAGTGTTGCCCGGGGGCGGGCTGGAAACACCATATATTTT.